This entry lists 14 T cell receptor beta chains sequenced from one sample in a study of regulatory T cells in long-lasting Graves disease. For TCR beta, libraries came from iRepertoire HTBI primers and Arm-PCR of CDR3 regions. TCRdb passed the multiplex PCR reads through MiXCR, listing each CDR3 protein once. This table holds some 340,000 distinct CDR3 sequences, about an eighth found once. The time point: newly diagnosed GD, antithyroid drugs for less than 3 months. Isolated PBMC RNA provided the starting material for the TCR library. The same specimen was also included in a second study, on T cells in Graves' hyperthyroidism and ophthalmopathy.

Specimen: peripheral blood mononuclear cells (PBMCs), collected at new diagnosis, from a patient treated with antithyroid drugs. The source of these receptors is a woman aged 18-29 years with Graves disease.

A remark on this clonotype: A much larger clone differs from this one at a single base, so this may be a read error. The chain is built from TRBV27 and TRBJ2-5; 7 positions agree with TRBD2. The germline CDR1 and CDR2 sequences are MNHEY and SMNVEV (reference sequence). J was trimmed by 11 bases and V by 3 bases; bases with no gene match: 12. This CDR3 comprises 14 residues. This chain's CDR3 is CASSFSGSGNEQYF. In DNA form, the CDR3 reads TGTGCCAGCAGTTTTTCGGGAAGCGGGAATGAGCAGTACTTC.

This clonotype appeared many times. The rearrangement links TRBV4-3 to TRBJ2-7; D not certain. Germline V gene data show CDR1 as LGHNA and CDR2 as YSLEER. V was trimmed by 0 bases and J by 3 bases, leaving 15 bases between them. The length of the CDR3 is 16 residues. The chain's CDR3 is CASSQEYRDPGYEQYF. The CDR3 coding sequence is TGCGCCAGCAGCCAAGAGTATAGAGACCCGGGCTACGAGCAGTACTTC.

This clonotype was found many times. This chain uses TRBV28 with TRBJ2-7; D unclear. Trimming took 6 bases from V and 4 from J, leaving 22 bases between them. Germline-derived CDR1 and CDR2 are MDHEN and SYDVKM. The CDR3 runs 16 residues. The chain's CDR3 is CASRLTRTTILYEQYF. The CDR3 DNA reads TGTGCCAGCAGACTGACCCGAACCACTATTTTATACGAGCAGTACTTC.

This clonotype was seen only a few times. J is TRBJ2-1 and V is TRBV12-3 or TRBV12-4; D perhaps matches TRBD1 (6 bases). The CDR3 runs to 13 residues. V shed 7 bases and J shed 8 bases, with 15 bases lying between them. CDR3 residues: CASNPTQGDEQFF. In DNA form, the CDR3 reads TGTGCCAGCAACCCCACACAGGGCGATGAGCAGTTCTTC.

Of note for this clonotype: A much larger clone sits a single nucleotide away, making a read error possible. The V call is TRBV10-3, the J call TRBJ1-6, with D uncertain. Germline V gene data show CDR1 as ENHRY and CDR2 as SYGVKD. This CDR3 region has 14 residues. The chain's CDR3 is CVISTGSNPSPLHF. CDR3 bases: TGTGTCATCAGCACCGGATCCAATCCCTCACCCCTCCACTTT.

This clonotype came up a few times. This sequence joins TRBV7-2 and TRBJ1-6; the D is unclear. The CDR3 runs 13 residues. CDR1 is SGHTA, CDR2 FQGNSA, per germline. Trimming removed 5 bases from V and 8 bases from J, with 10 bases in between. For the CDR3, the DNA is TGTGCCAGCAGCCCGGGCGGCGATTCACCCCTCCACTTT. Translating it yields CASSPGGDSPLHF.

In this sample, this clonotype turned up a few times. V is TRBV4-1 and J is TRBJ2-1; perhaps D is TRBD1 or TRBD2 (5 bases each). This CDR3 contains 17 residues. Germline CDR1 is MGHRA and CDR2 is YSYEKL. V lost 7 bases and J lost 0, with 19 bases in between. This chain's CDR3 is CASKETSGGASYNEQFF. The CDR3 DNA reads TGCGCCAGCAAGGAAACGAGCGGTGGGGCCTCCTACAATGAGCAGTTCTTC.

V gene TRBV19 combines with J gene TRBJ2-1; unclear D gene. Germline loops: CDR1 LNHDA, CDR2 SQIVND (reference sequence). The CDR3 contains 13 residues. With 1 base removed from V and 5 bases from J, the gap between germline ends came to 6 bases. This CDR3 reads CASSIVPNNEQFF. CDR3 DNA sequence: TGTGCCAGTAGTATAGTGCCCAACAATGAGCAGTTCTTC. The full variable domain, its missing parts supplied by reference TRBV19 and TRBJ2-1, is DGGITQSPKYLFRKEGQNVTLSCEQNLNHDAMYWYRQDPGQGLRLIYYSQIVNDFQKGDIAEGYSVSREKKESFPLTVTSAQKNPTAFYLCASSIVPNNEQFFGPGTRLTVL.

This clonotype occurred a few times. V is TRBV20-1 and J is TRBJ1-6; D perhaps matches TRBD1 (5 bases). Deletions cut 1 base from V and 1 base from J, with 11 bases between. The CDR3 contains 16 residues. From germline, CDR1 is DFQATT and CDR2 SNEGSKA (reference sequence). CDR3 in amino acids: CSARAGGKSYNSPLHF. The CDR3 DNA reads as TGCAGTGCTAGAGCGGGGGGGAAATCCTATAATTCACCCCTCCACTTT.

In this sample, this clonotype turned up many times. The chain couples TRBV7-3 to TRBJ2-3; 8 bases are a match to TRBD2. Germline V lookup: CDR1 SGHTA, CDR2 FQGTGA. Trimming took 1 base from V and 4 from J; bases not matched to a gene: 7. This CDR3 is 16 amino acids long. CDR3 protein: CASSLIAGTRADTQYF. CDR3 DNA sequence: TGTGCCAGCAGCTTAATAGCCGGGACTAGAGCAGATACGCAGTATTTT. Full variable domain (missing parts from reference TRBV7-3 and TRBJ2-3): GAGVSQTPSNKVTEKGKYVELRCDPISGHTALYWYRQSLGQGPEFLIYFQGTGAADDSGLPNDRFFAVRPEGSVSTLKIQRTERGDSAVYLCASSLIAGTRADTQYFGPGTRLTVL.

A single count supports this clonotype. This may arise from a read error, as a much more abundant clone is one base away. This rearrangement joins TRBV18 to TRBJ1-3; no reliable D call. V was shortened by 3 bases and J by 9 bases, with 15 bases between the two germline ends. CDR3 size: 14 residues. CDR1 and CDR2 (germline): KGHSH, LQKENI. CDR3 DNA sequence: TGTGCCAGCTCACCCGTGGTTTCGCTGGGCACCATATATTTT. It translates to CASSPVVSLGTIYF.

In this sample, this clonotype turned up once. The chain links TRBV9 to TRBJ1-1; no clear D. Trimming left V 0 bases short and J 1 base short, with 10 bases between. The CDR3 loop spans 15 amino acids. Germline CDR1 is SGDLS and CDR2 is YYNGEE. This CDR3 reads CASSVAGTKNTEAFF. The CDR3 coding sequence is TGTGCCAGCAGCGTAGCCGGAACAAAGAACACTGAAGCTTTCTTT.

This clonotype was seen ten or more times. This chain uses TRBV9 with TRBJ1-2; D remains ambiguous. The CDR3 has 15 amino acids. Germline loops: CDR1 SGDLS, CDR2 YYNGEE. Trimming took 4 bases from V and 7 from J, leaving 20 bases between them. The CDR3 loop reads CASSPEDALLIGYTF. Written as DNA, the CDR3 is TGTGCCAGCAGCCCCGAGGATGCGTTACTCATTGGCTACACCTTC.

This clonotype was counted a few times. The chain uses TRBV5-5 and TRBJ1-2; D perhaps matches TRBD1 (5 bases). The length of the CDR3 is 12 residues. V was cut by 0 bases and J by 7 bases, with 7 bases left in between. Germline V CDR1 and CDR2: SGHKS, YYEKEE (reference sequence). The CDR3 DNA follows: TGTGCCAGCAGCTTGGAGGGGTTTGGCTACACCTTC. Protein sequence: CASSLEGFGYTF.